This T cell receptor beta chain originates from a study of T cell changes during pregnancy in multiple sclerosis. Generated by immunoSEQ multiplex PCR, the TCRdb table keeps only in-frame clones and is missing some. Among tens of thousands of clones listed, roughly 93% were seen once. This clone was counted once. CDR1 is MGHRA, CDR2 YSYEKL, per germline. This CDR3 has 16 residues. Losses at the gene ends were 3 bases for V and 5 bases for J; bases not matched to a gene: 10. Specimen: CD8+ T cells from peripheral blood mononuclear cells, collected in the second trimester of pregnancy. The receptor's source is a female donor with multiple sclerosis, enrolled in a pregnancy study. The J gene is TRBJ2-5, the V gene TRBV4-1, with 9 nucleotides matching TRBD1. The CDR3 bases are TGCGCCAGCAGCCATCTCGGACAGGGGCCCTGGGAGACCCAGTACTTC. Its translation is CASSHLGQGPWETQYF.